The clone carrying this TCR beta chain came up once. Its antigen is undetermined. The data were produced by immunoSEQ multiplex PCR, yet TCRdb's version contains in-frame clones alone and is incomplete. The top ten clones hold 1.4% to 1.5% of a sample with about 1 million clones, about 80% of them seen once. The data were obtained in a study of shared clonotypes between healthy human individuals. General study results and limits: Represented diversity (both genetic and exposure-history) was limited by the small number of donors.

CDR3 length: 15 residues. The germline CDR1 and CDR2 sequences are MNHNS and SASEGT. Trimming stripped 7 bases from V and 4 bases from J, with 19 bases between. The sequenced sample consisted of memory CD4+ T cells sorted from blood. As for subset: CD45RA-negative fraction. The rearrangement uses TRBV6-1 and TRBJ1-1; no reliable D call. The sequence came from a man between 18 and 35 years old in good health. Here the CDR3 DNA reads TGTGCCAGCAACCCCTCTCCGGGGAGGAGCACTGAAGCTTTCTTT. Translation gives CASNPSPGRSTEAFF.